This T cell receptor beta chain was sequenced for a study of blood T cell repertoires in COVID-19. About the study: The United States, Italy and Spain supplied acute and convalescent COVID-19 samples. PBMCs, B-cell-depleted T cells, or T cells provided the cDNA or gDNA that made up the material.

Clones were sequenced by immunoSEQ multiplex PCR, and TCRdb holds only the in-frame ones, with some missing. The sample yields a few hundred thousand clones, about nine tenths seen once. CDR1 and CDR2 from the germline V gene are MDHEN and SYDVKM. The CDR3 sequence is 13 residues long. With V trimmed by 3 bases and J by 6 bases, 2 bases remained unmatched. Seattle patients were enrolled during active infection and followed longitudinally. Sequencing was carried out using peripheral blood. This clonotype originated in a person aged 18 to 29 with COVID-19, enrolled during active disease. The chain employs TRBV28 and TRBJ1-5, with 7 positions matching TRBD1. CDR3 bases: TGTGCCAGCAGTTTGACAGGGCGTCAGCCCCAGCATTTT. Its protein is CASSLTGRQPQHF.